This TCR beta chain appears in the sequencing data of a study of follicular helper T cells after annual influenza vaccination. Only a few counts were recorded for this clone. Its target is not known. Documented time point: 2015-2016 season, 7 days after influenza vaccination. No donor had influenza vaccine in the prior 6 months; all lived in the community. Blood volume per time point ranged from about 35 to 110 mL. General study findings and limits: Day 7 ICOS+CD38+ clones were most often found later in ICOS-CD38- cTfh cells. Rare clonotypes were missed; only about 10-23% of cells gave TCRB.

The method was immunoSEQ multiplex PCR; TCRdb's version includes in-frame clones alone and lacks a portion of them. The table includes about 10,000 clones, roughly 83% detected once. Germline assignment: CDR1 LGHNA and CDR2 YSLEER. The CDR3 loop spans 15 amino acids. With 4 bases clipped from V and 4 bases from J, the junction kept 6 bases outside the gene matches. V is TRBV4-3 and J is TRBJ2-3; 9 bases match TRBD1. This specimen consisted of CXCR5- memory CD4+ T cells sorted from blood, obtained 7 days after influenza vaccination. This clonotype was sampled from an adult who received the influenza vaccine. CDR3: CASSPRQGGADTQYF. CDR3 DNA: TGCGCCAGCAGCCCGCGACAGGGGGGAGCAGATACGCAGTATTTT.